In this sample, the clone carrying this TCR beta chain turned up many times. Antigen: not known. Unique molecular identifiers were built into the TCRbeta library. TCRdb re-analysed the PCR reads in MiXCR, keeping a single row per CDR3 protein. The data hold about 980,000 distinct CDR3 sequences, with roughly 29% observed a single time. From germline, CDR1 is MNHEY and CDR2 SMNVEV (reference sequence). There are 14 residues in the CDR3. Trimming pared 3 bases from V and 5 bases from J, leaving 14 bases between. The data stem from a study of T-cell reconstitution after alpha-beta-depleted transplantation in children. Findings and caveats of the study: Elevated TCRbeta diversity at day 60 was traced, in some patients, to surviving recipient T cells and thymic progenitors. The main origin of T-cell counts and diversity one year after transplant was newly produced T cells. Reportedly, alpha-beta T cells present about two months post-transplant originated from several hundred expanded clones of graft origin.

The specimen was PBMCs, mostly from graft donor cells, collected 360 days after TCRalphabeta/CD19-depleted stem cell transplant. V and J are TRBV27 and TRBJ2-7; D ambiguous. The source is a boy under two years old who had a stem cell transplant for SCID, so the T cells may come from the graft donor. The CDR3 sequence: CASSFGRRVHEQYF. CDR3 sequence (DNA): TGTGCCAGCAGTTTCGGCCGGAGAGTCCACGAGCAGTACTTC.